These 10 T cell receptor beta chains came from one sample sequenced in a study of naive and memory T cell subsets. Study observations and caveats: Possibly reflecting memory cells re-expressing CD45RA, a few larger clonotypes occurred in naive repertoires, especially CD8.

The antigens for these receptors are not known. Two oligonucleotides, mixed equimolar, formed the beta constant-region primer covering TRBC1 and TRBC2. Ligated cDNA was amplified by four rounds of PCR with nested alpha and beta constant-region primers and SP2. TCRdb ran MiXCR on the UMI-ligation and nested PCR reads and lists one entry per CDR3 protein. The data hold about 140,000 distinct CDR3 sequences, with 15% to 20% observed a single time. The sample consisted of naive CD8+ T cells from blood. The receptors stem from a human donor in good health.

As DNA, the CDR3 is TGTGCCAGCAGTTTATACCTAAAGGGGACAGGAAGGACAGATACGCAGTATTTT. Translated: CASSLYLKGTGRTDTQYF. The chain recombines TRBV28 with TRBJ2-3, with 8 positions matching TRBD1. The trim removed 1 base at V and 3 bases at J, leaving 12 bases unmatched. The V gene's germline CDR1 is MDHEN and CDR2 SYDVKM. This CDR3 spans 18 amino acids.

This clonotype was seen a handful of times. V is TRBV5-1 and J is TRBJ2-1, with 9 bases identical to TRBD2. In germline, CDR1 is SGHRS, CDR2 YFSETQ. The CDR3 runs to 19 residues. After removal of 4 bases from V and 0 bases from J, the junction contained 14 bases not matched to a gene. This chain's CDR3 is CASSQPSGDLLSSYNEQFF. CDR3 nucleotides: TGCGCCAGCAGCCAACCTAGCGGGGACCTTCTTAGCTCCTACAATGAGCAGTTCTTC.

This clonotype occurred a few times. The J gene is TRBJ2-7, the V gene TRBV28; D remains ambiguous. In germline, CDR1 is MDHEN, CDR2 SYDVKM. This CDR3 is 13 amino acids long. V lost 8 bases to trimming and J lost 2 bases, with 13 bases between them. CDR3 amino acids: CASRLDETYEQYF. CDR3 sequence (DNA): TGTGCCAGCCGCCTGGACGAGACCTACGAGCAGTACTTC. Looking up the rest from reference TRBV28 and TRBJ2-7 gives the full variable domain: DVKVTQSSRYLVKRTGEKVFLECVQDMDHENMFWYRQDPGLGLRLIYFSYDVKMKEKGDIPEGYSVSREKKERFSLILESASTNQTSMYLCASRLDETYEQYFGPGTRLTVT.

This clonotype was seen more than once but under ten times. J is TRBJ2-1 and V is TRBV27, with a tentative D call TRBD2 (6 bases). Trimming left V 6 bases short and J 3 bases short, with 15 bases between. Germline V gene data show CDR1 as MNHEY and CDR2 as SMNVEV (reference sequence). The CDR3 has 15 residues. As DNA, the CDR3 is TGTGCCAGCAGCCTCGGGACTGGGGGCTACAATGAGCAGTTCTTC. Protein: CASSLGTGGYNEQFF.

The CDR3: CSARTFDTSPETQYF. The CDR3 DNA is TGCAGTGCTAGAACGTTCGATACTAGCCCCGAGACCCAGTACTTC. V is TRBV20-1 and J is TRBJ2-5; perhaps TRBD2 as D (6 bases). V lost 2 bases and J 5 bases, leaving 18 bases between the germline ends. This CDR3 is built from 15 residues. Germline lookup yields CDR1 DFQATT and CDR2 SNEGSKA (reference sequence).

This clonotype was recorded a few times. The genes are TRBV12-3 or TRBV12-4 and TRBJ2-2, with TRBD2 as a possible D gene (8 bases). V lost 5 bases to trimming and J lost 6 bases, with 22 bases between them. The CDR3 extends over 17 amino acids. The CDR3 loop is CASSGTAGAGRPGELFF. The CDR3 DNA reads as TGTGCCAGCAGTGGGACAGCGGGAGCTGGCCGGCCCGGGGAGCTGTTTTTT.

The J gene is TRBJ1-1, the V gene TRBV5-4; no reliable D call. Germline loops: CDR1 SGHNT, CDR2 YYREEE (reference sequence). This CDR3 has 16 residues. Trimming removed 5 bases from V and 0 bases from J, with 17 bases in between. The CDR3 is CASRTGVYSMNTEAFF. The CDR3 DNA follows: TGTGCCAGCAGAACTGGGGTATATTCCATGAACACTGAAGCTTTCTTT.

This clonotype was counted only a few times. V is TRBV29-1 and J is TRBJ2-3; D is perhaps TRBD2 (7 bases). Germline V CDR1 and CDR2: SQVTM, ANQGSEA. The CDR3 contains 15 residues. The V end lost 2 bases, the J end lost 1 base, and 13 bases lay between the germline ends. The CDR3 nucleotides read TGCAGCGTTGAAATGGCGGGGGCTGGCACAGATACGCAGTATTTT. It codes for CSVEMAGAGTDTQYF.

This chain joins TRBV6-1 and TRBJ2-1; 7 bases match TRBD2. This CDR3 contains 16 residues. From germline, CDR1 is MNHNS and CDR2 SASEGT. V was pared by 0 bases and J by 4 bases, with 6 bases of the junction left unmatched. The CDR3 region has the DNA TGTGCCAGCAGTGAAGCCGGCGGGAGAGTATACAATGAGCAGTTCTTC. Its protein product is CASSEAGGRVYNEQFF.

This chain links TRBV20-1 with TRBJ2-1; D ambiguous. The length of the CDR3 is 16 residues. Germline values: CDR1 DFQATT, CDR2 SNEGSKA (reference sequence). The germline V and J ends were trimmed by 2 bases and 0 bases, with 14 bases remaining between them. CDR3 amino acids: CSARTSLRDSYNEQFF. DNA for the CDR3: TGCAGTGCTAGAACCTCGCTTAGAGACTCCTACAATGAGCAGTTCTTC.